These 14 T cell receptor beta chains share one sample of origin, sequenced in a study of cytomegalovirus exposure and HLA in healthy donors. Vbeta (60) and Jbeta (13) primers were used in the PCR. The table came from immunoSEQ multiplex PCR; TCRdb's copy has only in-frame clones and leaves some out. Counted here are over 150,000 clones, about three quarters occurring once; the ten biggest clones make up 1.4% to 1.5%. The sample was PBMCs. These receptors were obtained from a woman in her 30s in good health and CMV-seropositive.

The rearrangement uses TRBV29-1 and TRBJ2-7; 8 bases are a match to TRBD2. Germline V CDR1 and CDR2: SQVTM, ANQGSEA. The J segment lost 0 bases and the V segment lost 6 bases, leaving 7 bases of the junction unmatched. The CDR3 runs to 14 residues. The CDR3 DNA sequence: TGCAGCGTCGCCGGACTAGCCTCCTCCTACGAGCAGTACTTC. Its protein product is CSVAGLASSYEQYF.

The gene calls are TRBV11-3 and TRBJ2-5; 10 nucleotides match TRBD2. CDR1 is SGHNT, CDR2 YENEEA, per germline. J was trimmed by 1 base and V by 5 bases; bases with no gene match: 10. This CDR3 region has 17 residues. Written as DNA, the CDR3 is TGTGCCAGCAGCCAATCGCTAGCGGGAGTGCTCCAAGAGACCCAGTACTTC. Its protein product is CASSQSLAGVLQETQYF. The variable domain in full, completed from reference TRBV11-3 and TRBJ2-5, reads EAGVVQSPRYKIIEKKQPVAFWCNPISGHNTLYWYLQNLGQGPELLIRYENEEAVDDSQLPKDRFSAERLKGVDSTLKIQPAELGDSAVYLCASSQSLAGVLQETQYFGPGTRLLVL.

The chain employs TRBV25-1 and TRBJ1-5; D is unresolved. The CDR3 spans 14 residues. Germline V gives CDR1 MGHDK, CDR2 SYGVNS. Trimming removed 4 bases at V and 9 bases at J, with 16 bases between. The CDR3 is CASSGTEDDGPQHF. CDR3 DNA sequence: TGTGCCAGCAGTGGGACGGAGGATGACGGGCCCCAGCATTTT.

The V call is TRBV6-1, the J call TRBJ2-7; 11 bases line up with TRBD1. Trimming removed 4 bases from V and 3 bases from J; junction bases left unmatched: 8. The CDR3 totals 16 residues. CDR1 is MNHNS and CDR2 is SASEGT in the germline V gene. In DNA, the CDR3 is TGTGCCAGCAGTGCGTGGACAGGGGGCCTCAACTACGAGCAGTACTTC. This translates into CASSAWTGGLNYEQYF.

The chain has TRBV18 and TRBJ1-4; D may be TRBD1 (5 bases). The CDR3 runs 15 residues. Deletions cut 3 bases from V and 7 bases from J, with 15 bases between. Looked up from germline, CDR1 is KGHSH and CDR2 is LQKENI. This CDR3 reads CASSPRQGGGEKLFF. The CDR3 DNA sequence: TGTGCCAGCTCACCCCGGCAGGGCGGCGGTGAAAAACTGTTTTTT.

This chain connects TRBV4-2 to TRBJ2-1, with TRBD2 matching over 7 bases. The germline CDR1 and CDR2 sequences are LGHNA and YNFKEQ. The trim removed 5 bases at V and 6 bases at J, leaving 13 bases unmatched. The CDR3 covers 16 residues. The CDR3 sequence: CASSDRRLAELNEQFF. The CDR3 bases are TGTGCCAGCAGCGACCGGCGGCTAGCGGAACTCAATGAGCAGTTCTTC.

The chain is built from TRBV10-3 and TRBJ2-5; perhaps TRBD1 as D (6 bases). Trimming stripped 2 bases from V and 2 bases from J, with 12 bases between. This CDR3 is 15 amino acids long. Germline values: CDR1 ENHRY, CDR2 SYGVKD. CDR3 region: CAISEGTGLQETQYF. The CDR3 bases are TGTGCCATCAGTGAGGGCACAGGGCTTCAAGAGACCCAGTACTTC.

The V gene is TRBV2, the J gene TRBJ1-5; D not certain. Germline-derived CDR1 and CDR2 are SNHLY and FYNNEI. V lost 6 bases and J lost 7, with 22 bases in between. This CDR3 region has 16 residues. The CDR3 is CASSVTVRAIVQPQHF. CDR3 DNA: TGTGCCAGCAGCGTTACGGTGAGAGCAATTGTCCAGCCCCAGCATTTT.

V is TRBV20-1 and J is TRBJ1-1; no clear D. Trimming removed 3 bases at V and 5 bases at J, with 7 bases between. CDR1 and CDR2 (germline): DFQATT, SNEGSKA (reference sequence). CDR3 length: 11 amino acids. CDR3 DNA: TGCAGTGCTAGCATCGGGACTGAAGCTTTCTTT. Residues: CSASIGTEAFF.

The CDR3 reads CASSENFGQGAGETQYF. CDR3 in DNA: TGTGCCAGCAGTGAAAACTTCGGACAGGGGGCCGGGGAGACCCAGTACTTC. This sequence joins TRBV6-1 and TRBJ2-5, with 11 bases lining up with TRBD1. Germline CDR1 and CDR2: MNHNS and SASEGT. CDR3 length: 17 residues. V shed 2 bases, J shed 5 bases, and the junction held 10 bases outside the gene matches.

This rearrangement joins TRBV11-2 to TRBJ1-1; D call uncertain. The germline gives CDR1 SGHAT, CDR2 FQNNGV. The CDR3 has 16 amino acids. The ends were cut back, 8 bases at V and 1 base at J, with 20 bases in the middle. CDR3 DNA: TGTGCCAGCCCGGGCGTGAGCGGCATAGAGAACACTGAAGCTTTCTTT. Its protein product is CASPGVSGIENTEAFF.

The rearrangement joins TRBV4-1 to TRBJ1-2, with D possibly matching TRBD1 (5 bases). This CDR3 is built from 15 residues. Germline V gives CDR1 MGHRA, CDR2 YSYEKL. V was cut by 0 bases and J by 2 bases, with 10 bases left in between. DNA of the CDR3: TGCGCCAGCAGCCAAGACTTATGGGGCAACTATGGCTACACCTTC. This gives the protein CASSQDLWGNYGYTF.

The table lists this clone with a count of one. The rearrangement links TRBV21-1 to TRBJ2-7; the DNA was not compared with TRBD1, the D call given in the table. TRBV21-1 represents a pseudogene. This CDR3 has 13 residues. The CDR3 DNA reads TGTGCCAGGGTCCGACAGGGCCTCTACGAGCAGTACTTC. Its translation: CARVRQGLYEQYF.

CDR3 protein: CASSPRQGSNTGELFF. In DNA, the CDR3 is TGTGCCAGCAGCCCGAGACAGGGGTCGAACACCGGGGAGCTGTTTTTT. This rearrangement joins TRBV5-6 to TRBJ2-2; TRBD1 aligns across 8 bases. With 4 bases clipped from V and 0 bases from J, the junction kept 5 bases outside the gene matches. This CDR3 has 16 residues. Germline V CDR1 and CDR2: SGHDT, YYEEEE.